Following are 30 T cell receptor beta chains from one sample sequenced in a study of blood T cells in healthy people across ages. Using a J-beta primer mix together with a sample-barcoded 5' primer, a second PCR was run for roughly 6 to 12 cycles. MiXCR, applied by TCRdb to the 5' RACE reads, yields one record per CDR3 protein. This sample carries about 1,500,000 distinct CDR3 sequences, about 43% of them seen once, and the ten largest clones take approximately 7.9%. Sequenced input: blood. The receptors derive from a woman between 18 and 30 years old in good health.

This clonotype was counted a few times. The chain combines TRBV6-5 with TRBJ1-6, with no clear D. Germline-derived CDR1 and CDR2 are MNHEY and SVGAGI. V lost 4 bases and J lost 8, with 9 bases in between. CDR3 length equals 13 residues. The CDR3 is CASSSSSYSPLHF. The DNA for the CDR3 is TGTGCCAGCAGTTCATCATCTTATTCACCCCTCCACTTT.

The V gene is TRBV6-2 or TRBV6-3, the J gene TRBJ1-2; no clear D. CDR1 is MNHEY, CDR2 SVGEGT, per germline. V lost 6 bases, J lost 6 bases, and 14 bases lay in between. The CDR3 length is 13 residues. Written as DNA, the CDR3 is TGTGCCAGCAGACCAACCCGGGAGGATGGCTACACCTTC. The encoded protein is CASRPTREDGYTF.

The rearrangement links TRBV4-2 to TRBJ1-1; 9 bases agree with TRBD1. CDR3 length: 16 residues. Germline trimming cut 4 bases from V and 3 bases from J; bases unmatched to any gene: 9. Germline assignment: CDR1 LGHNA and CDR2 YNFKEQ. The CDR3 sequence: CASSLWGQGSDTEAFF. DNA of the CDR3: TGTGCCAGCAGCCTGTGGGGACAGGGATCGGACACTGAAGCTTTCTTT.

As for this clonotype: An end of the junction differs from the germline gene, which may be a read error. The chain uses TRBV6-1 and TRBJ2-3; 9 nucleotides match TRBD1. CDR1 is MNHNS, CDR2 SASEGT, per germline. This CDR3 has 16 amino acids. The CDR3: CDSSPGQGTVGDTQYF. CDR3 DNA sequence: TGTGACAGCAGCCCCGGACAGGGGACCGTGGGTGATACGCAGTATTTT.

This clonotype has a handful of counts. The chain is built from TRBV20-1 and TRBJ2-3; 9 bases match TRBD1. From germline, CDR1 is DFQATT and CDR2 SNEGSKA (reference sequence). CDR3 length: 16 amino acids. With V trimmed by 5 bases and J by 4 bases, 13 bases remained unmatched. CDR3 nucleotides: TGCAGTGCTCTCCGACCCCTGGGACAGGGCTCAGATACGCAGTATTTT. Translating it yields CSALRPLGQGSDTQYF.

V and J are TRBV20-1 and TRBJ1-5; D is uncertain. The CDR3 loop spans 14 amino acids. Trimming stripped 6 bases from V and 0 bases from J, with 12 bases between. Per the germline V gene, CDR1 is DFQATT and CDR2 is SNEGSKA (reference sequence). In DNA form, the CDR3 reads TGCAGTGCCCCTTCCGAGTATAGCAATCAGCCCCAGCATTTT. This codes for CSAPSEYSNQPQHF.

This clonotype was found a few times. In DNA form, the CDR3 reads TGCAGTGCTAGGGGGGAAGAGCAGTACTTC. It translates to CSARGEEQYF. The chain links TRBV20-1 to TRBJ2-5; either TRBD1 or TRBD2 may fit D (5 bases each). The CDR3 sequence is 10 residues long. Trimming removed 3 bases from V and 11 bases from J, with 10 bases in between. In germline, CDR1 is DFQATT, CDR2 SNEGSKA (reference sequence).

This chain links TRBV25-1 with TRBJ2-2, with D unresolved. The germline V and J ends were trimmed by 3 bases and 5 bases, with 10 bases remaining between them. Per the germline V gene, CDR1 is MGHDK and CDR2 is SYGVNS. The CDR3 contains 14 residues. CDR3: CASSDGPWTGELFF. The CDR3 DNA is TGTGCCAGCAGTGATGGGCCCTGGACCGGGGAGCTGTTTTTT. The complete variable domain, with remaining parts taken from reference TRBV25-1 and TRBJ2-2, reads EADIYQTPRYLVIGTGKKITLECSQTMGHDKMYWYQQDPGMELHLIHYSYGVNSTEKGDLSSESTVSRIRTEHFPLTLESARPSHTSQYLCASSDGPWTGELFFGEGSRLTVL.

The chain carries TRBV6-5 and TRBJ2-7, with D tentatively TRBD1 (5 bases). The germline V and J ends were trimmed by 2 bases and 3 bases, with 8 bases remaining between them. Germline lookup yields CDR1 MNHEY and CDR2 SVGAGI. This CDR3 has 13 residues. The CDR3 DNA reads TGTGCCAGCAGTTACGACAGAATCTACGAGCAGTACTTC. Its protein product is CASSYDRIYEQYF.

The chain employs TRBV6-6 and TRBJ2-7; the D is unclear. The CDR3 runs to 14 residues. Trimming shortened V by 5 bases and J by 7 bases, and 18 bases separated the two germline ends. Germline V gene sequence: CDR1 MNHNY, CDR2 SVGAGI (reference sequence). The CDR3 nucleotides are TGTGCCAGCAGTGGGCAGGTTTCCTACAATGAGCAGTACTTC. Protein: CASSGQVSYNEQYF.

This clonotype was detected only a few times. This sequence joins TRBV6-5 and TRBJ1-6, with D tentatively TRBD1 (5 bases). Trimming pared 5 bases from V and 16 bases from J, leaving 21 bases between. The germline gives CDR1 MNHEY, CDR2 SVGAGI. This CDR3 is 14 amino acids long. The CDR3 sequence is CASSLTGTLGDLHF. CDR3 sequence (DNA): TGTGCCAGCAGTCTTACCGGGACTCTAGGGGATCTCCACTTT.

This clonotype has more than one count but fewer than ten. The chain joins TRBV7-2 to TRBJ2-7, with 13 bases aligning to TRBD2. CDR1 is SGHTA and CDR2 is FQGNSA in the germline V gene. V was clipped by 0 bases and J by 2 bases; unmatched bases: 1. The CDR3 loop spans 16 amino acids. CDR3 sequence reads: CASSLAGLAGTYEQYF. The CDR3 DNA reads TGTGCCAGCAGCTTAGCGGGACTAGCGGGAACCTACGAGCAGTACTTC. Together with reference TRBV7-2 and TRBJ2-7, the CDR3 gives the full variable domain: GAGVSQSPSNKVTEKGKDVELRCDPISGHTALYWYRQSLGQGLEFLIYFQGNSAPDKSGLPSDRFSAERTGGSVSTLTIQRTQQEDSAVYLCASSLAGLAGTYEQYFGPGTRLTVT.

The V and J genes are TRBV5-6 and TRBJ2-1; D unclear. Germline-derived CDR1 and CDR2 are SGHDT and YYEEEE. The V gene lost 1 base and the J gene lost 0 bases, with 11 bases spanning the gap. This CDR3 has 16 residues. The CDR3 here is CASSLSTTNSYNEQFF. CDR3 DNA sequence: TGTGCCAGCAGCTTGTCTACGACCAACTCCTACAATGAGCAGTTCTTC. Variable domain in full (rest from reference TRBV5-6 and TRBJ2-1): DAGVTQSPTHLIKTRGQQVTLRCSPKSGHDTVSWYQQALGQGPQFIFQYYEEEERQRGNFPDRFSGHQFPNYSSELNVNALLLGDSALYLCASSLSTTNSYNEQFFGPGTRLTVL.

In DNA, the CDR3 is TGTGCCAGCAGCGGCGCGCTGGGGGGGACACGGCAGAGAGATACGCAGTATTTT. Residues: CASSGALGGTRQRDTQYF. This chain joins TRBV9 and TRBJ2-3; weak D call: TRBD2 (7 bases). V was shortened by 3 bases and J by 5 bases, with 25 bases between the two germline ends. CDR3 size: 18 residues. Germline loops: CDR1 SGDLS, CDR2 YYNGEE.

This chain joins TRBV27 and TRBJ2-1, with unresolved D. V shed 5 bases and J shed 5 bases, with 13 bases lying between them. Germline V CDR1 and CDR2: MNHEY, SMNVEV (reference sequence). The CDR3 spans 14 residues. The CDR3 loop reads CASSPRYRDNEQFF. CDR3 nucleotides: TGTGCCAGCAGTCCCCGTTACCGGGACAATGAGCAGTTCTTC.

V and J are TRBV10-2 and TRBJ1-4, with D tentatively TRBD1 (5 bases). The CDR3 is made up of 16 amino acids. The germline V gene encodes CDR1 WSHSY and CDR2 SAAADI. The V end was cut by 2 bases, the J end by 4 bases, with 14 bases between. The CDR3 sequence is CASSELLGANNEKLFF. In nucleotides, the CDR3 is TGCGCCAGCAGTGAGCTTCTCGGGGCTAATAATGAAAAACTGTTTTTT.

J is TRBJ1-1 and V is TRBV2, with 7 bases fitting TRBD1. The CDR3 totals 15 residues. CDR1 and CDR2 (germline): SNHLY, FYNNEI. With 5 bases clipped from V and 2 bases from J, the junction kept 8 bases outside the gene matches. As DNA, the CDR3 is TGTGCCAGCAGTAAGGAGGCAGGGGGTAACACTGAAGCTTTCTTT. It codes for CASSKEAGGNTEAFF. The full variable domain, with the rest looked up from reference TRBV2 and TRBJ1-1, is EPEVTQTPSHQVTQMGQEVILRCVPISNHLYFYWYRQILGQKVEFLVSFYNNEISEKSEIFDDQFSVERPDGSNFTLKIRSTKLEDSAMYFCASSKEAGGNTEAFFGQGTRLTVV.

This clonotype was picked up a small number of times. The chain employs TRBV7-2 and TRBJ2-3; D is possibly TRBD2 (5 bases). The CDR3 has 17 residues. Trimming removed 3 bases at V and 0 bases at J, with 16 bases between. From germline, CDR1 is SGHTA and CDR2 FQGNSA. In nucleotides, the CDR3 is TGTGCCAGCAGCTTTCGTGCGGGCAGGACTAGCACAGATACGCAGTATTTT. It is translated as CASSFRAGRTSTDTQYF.

The chain is built from TRBV15 and TRBJ2-7; no clear D. CDR3 size: 14 residues. In germline, CDR1 is LNHNV, CDR2 YYDKDF (reference sequence). The V end lost 1 base, the J end lost 5 bases, and 12 bases lay between the germline ends. The CDR3 DNA is TGTGCCACCAGCAGAGTTGTAGGGTCCCACGAGCAGTACTTC. Translation gives CATSRVVGSHEQYF.

The genes are TRBV6-5 and TRBJ2-3, with 8 bases lining up with TRBD2. Losses at the gene ends were 0 bases for V and 2 bases for J; bases not matched to a gene: 16. The CDR3 is 20 amino acids. CDR1 is MNHEY and CDR2 is SVGAGI in the germline V gene. This chain's CDR3 is CASSYSKGGGGGRFTDTQYF. The CDR3 DNA is TGTGCCAGCAGTTACTCGAAAGGCGGTGGCGGGGGGAGATTCACAGATACGCAGTATTTT.

This clonotype has a single count. CDR3 amino acids: CAISEDYSNQPQHF. In nucleotides, the CDR3 is TGTGCCATCAGTGAGGATTATAGCAATCAGCCCCAGCATTTT. The V call is TRBV10-3, the J call TRBJ1-5; D is unresolved. The CDR3 is 14 residues long. Trimming took off 2 bases at V and 0 bases at J, with 5 bases between the two ends. In germline, CDR1 is ENHRY, CDR2 SYGVKD.

The chain links TRBV10-3 to TRBJ2-5, with D uncertain. CDR1 is ENHRY, CDR2 SYGVKD, per germline. The V and J ends lost 2 bases and 4 bases respectively, with 11 bases between them. This CDR3 is built from 14 residues. DNA for the CDR3: TGTGCCATCAGTGAGGGCAGCAAGAGAGAGACCCAGTACTTC. Its translation is CAISEGSKRETQYF.

This clonotype has just a few counts. The gene calls are TRBV2 and TRBJ1-5; D gene ambiguous. Germline V gene lookup returns CDR1 SNHLY and CDR2 FYNNEI. The germline V and J ends were trimmed by 5 bases and 3 bases, with 11 bases remaining between them. The CDR3 contains 14 residues. CDR3 sequence reads: CASSLTGNNQPQHF. CDR3 bases: TGTGCCAGCAGTTTAACGGGAAACAATCAGCCCCAGCATTTT.

This clonotype has only a few counts. The chain carries TRBV6-5 and TRBJ2-5; TRBD1 matches at 7 bases. J gave up 0 bases and V 0 bases, and 1 base lay outside the gene matches. This CDR3 has 15 residues. Germline CDR1 reads MNHEY; CDR2 reads SVGAGI. The CDR3, as DNA: TGTGCCAGCAGTTACTCTACAGGGGACCAAGAGACCCAGTACTTC. As protein: CASSYSTGDQETQYF.

This clonotype has only a few counts. The genes are TRBV21-1 and TRBJ2-1; TRBD2 is taken as the D call from the table, unchecked against the DNA. TRBV21-1 is a known pseudogene. This CDR3 region has 13 residues. DNA for the CDR3: TGTGCCGACCGACACAGGGGAAGGCCCCCGCAGTTCTTC. This translates into CADRHRGRPPQFF.

This clonotype has a single count. As DNA, the CDR3 is TGTGCCAGCAGCTTAGAGGGACTAGTGGGAGTTTGGGATACGCAGTATTTT. Protein sequence: CASSLEGLVGVWDTQYF. This sequence joins TRBV7-2 and TRBJ2-3, with 8 bases that match TRBD2. Germline V gives CDR1 SGHTA, CDR2 FQGNSA. The CDR3 contains 17 residues. Trimming took 1 base from V and 6 from J; bases not matched to a gene: 12.

The CDR3 is CASSLARGGWYEQFF. In DNA form, the CDR3 reads TGTGCCAGCAGCTTAGCGCGGGGCGGCTGGTATGAGCAGTTCTTC. The chain couples TRBV7-2 to TRBJ2-1; D possibly corresponds to TRBD2 (6 bases). CDR1 SGHTA and CDR2 FQGNSA come from the germline V gene. The V end was cut by 0 bases, the J end by 8 bases, with 14 bases between. The CDR3 loop spans 15 amino acids.

CDR3 nucleotide sequence: TGCAGTGCTCCTATCCCAGAGAACAATGAGCAGTACTTC. Translation: CSAPIPENNEQYF. The chain recombines TRBV20-1 with TRBJ2-1, with no clear D. The DNA matches TRBJ2-7 better at its end, which makes the J call doubtful. Germline V gives CDR1 DFQATT, CDR2 SNEGSKA (reference sequence). The CDR3 sequence is 13 residues long.

The V and J genes are TRBV29-1 and TRBJ1-1; unclear D gene. In germline, CDR1 is SQVTM, CDR2 ANQGSEA. The CDR3 is 14 residues long. V was shortened by 5 bases and J by 5 bases, with 18 bases between the two germline ends. This chain's CDR3 is CSVPRKFGGTEAFF. The DNA of the CDR3 is TGCAGCGTTCCAAGGAAATTTGGTGGGACTGAAGCTTTCTTT. Complete variable domain (other parts from reference TRBV29-1 and TRBJ1-1): SAVISQKPSRDICQRGTSLTIQCQVDSQVTMMFWYRQQPGQSLTLIATANQGSEATYESGFVIDKFPISRPNLTFSTLTVSNMSPEDSSIYLCSVPRKFGGTEAFFGQGTRLTVV.

This clonotype showed up just once. V gene TRBV7-9 combines with J gene TRBJ2-5; 7 bases fit TRBD2. The last part of the DNA fits TRBJ2-1 better; the J call may be wrong. The CDR3 consists of 15 residues. In germline, CDR1 is SEHNR, CDR2 FQNEAQ (reference sequence). The CDR3: CASSFEWDYQETQFF. For the CDR3, the DNA is TGTGCCAGCAGCTTCGAGTGGGACTACCAAGAGACCCAGTTCTTC.